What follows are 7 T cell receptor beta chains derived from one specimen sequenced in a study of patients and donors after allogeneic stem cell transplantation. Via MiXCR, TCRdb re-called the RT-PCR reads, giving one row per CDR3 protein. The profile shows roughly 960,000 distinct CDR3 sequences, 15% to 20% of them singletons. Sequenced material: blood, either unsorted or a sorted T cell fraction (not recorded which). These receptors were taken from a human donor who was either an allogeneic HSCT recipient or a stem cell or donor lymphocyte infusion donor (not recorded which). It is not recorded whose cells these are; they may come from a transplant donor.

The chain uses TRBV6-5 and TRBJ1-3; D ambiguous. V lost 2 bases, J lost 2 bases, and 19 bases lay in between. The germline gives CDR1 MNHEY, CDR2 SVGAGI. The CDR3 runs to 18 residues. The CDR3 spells CASSYPNVQGNAGNTIYF. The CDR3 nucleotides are TGTGCCAGCAGTTACCCAAACGTTCAAGGGAACGCTGGAAACACCATATATTTT.

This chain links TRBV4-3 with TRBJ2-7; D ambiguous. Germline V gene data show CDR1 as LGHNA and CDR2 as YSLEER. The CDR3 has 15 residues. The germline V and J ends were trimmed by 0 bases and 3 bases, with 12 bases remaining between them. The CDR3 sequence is CASSQENMGYYEQYF. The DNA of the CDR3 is TGCGCCAGCAGCCAAGAAAATATGGGATACTACGAGCAGTACTTC.

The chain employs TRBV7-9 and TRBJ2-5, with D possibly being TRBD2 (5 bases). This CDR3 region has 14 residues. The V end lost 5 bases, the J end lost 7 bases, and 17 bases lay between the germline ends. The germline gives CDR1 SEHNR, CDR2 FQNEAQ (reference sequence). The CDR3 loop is CASSQEGRSRTQYF. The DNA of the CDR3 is TGTGCCAGCAGCCAAGAGGGCAGGTCACGGACCCAGTACTTC.

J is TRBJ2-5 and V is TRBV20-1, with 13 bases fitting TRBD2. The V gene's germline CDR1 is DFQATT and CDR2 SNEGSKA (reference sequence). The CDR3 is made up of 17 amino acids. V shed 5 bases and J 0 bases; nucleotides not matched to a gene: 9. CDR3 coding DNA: TGCAGTGCTTCACCGGGACTAGCGGGGAAGTACCAAGAGACCCAGTACTTC. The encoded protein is CSASPGLAGKYQETQYF.

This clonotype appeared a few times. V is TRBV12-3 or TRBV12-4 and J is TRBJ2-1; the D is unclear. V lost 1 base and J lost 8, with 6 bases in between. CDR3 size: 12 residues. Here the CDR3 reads CASSLGAYEQFF. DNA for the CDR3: TGTGCCAGCAGTTTAGGGGCGTATGAGCAGTTCTTC.

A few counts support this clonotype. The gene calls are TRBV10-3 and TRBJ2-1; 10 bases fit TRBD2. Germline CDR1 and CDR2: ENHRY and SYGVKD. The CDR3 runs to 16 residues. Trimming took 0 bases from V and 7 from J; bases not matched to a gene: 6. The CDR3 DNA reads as TGTGCCATCAGTGAGTCGAGGGCTAGCGGGGGAAATGAGCAGTTCTTC. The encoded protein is CAISESRASGGNEQFF.

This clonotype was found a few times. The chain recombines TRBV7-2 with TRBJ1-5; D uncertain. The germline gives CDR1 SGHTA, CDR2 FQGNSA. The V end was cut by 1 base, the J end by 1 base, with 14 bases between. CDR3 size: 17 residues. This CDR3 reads CASSLGIRGPSNQPQHF. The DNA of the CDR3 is TGTGCCAGCAGCTTAGGGATTAGAGGCCCGAGCAATCAGCCCCAGCATTTT.